Detailed here is one T cell receptor beta chain. The antigen remains undetermined. On day 10 of culture, CD4+ T cells were separated out. This individual contracted SARS-CoV-2 between March and December 2020, as verified by PCR. Each person got two doses of an mRNA SARS-CoV-2 vaccine, BNT162b2 or mRNA-1273. Clones were read by immunoSEQ multiplex PCR, and TCRdb kept only the in-frame ones, dropping some. The table shows over 35,000 clones, with around 76% occurring only once. The data belong to a study of vaccination effects on CD4 cells after COVID-19. Trimming stripped 2 bases from V and 6 bases from J, with 9 bases between. This CDR3 is 12 amino acids long. Germline-derived CDR1 and CDR2 are SGHNT and YYREEE (reference sequence).

The sequence derives from a human donor who had a prior SARS-CoV-2 infection. The sequencing here drew on CD4+ T cells from PBMCs cultured without peptide, taken after COVID-19 vaccination. This chain connects TRBV5-4 to TRBJ2-7, with no clear D. CDR3 region: CASSFVGFEQYF. In DNA, the CDR3 is TGTGCCAGCAGCTTTGTCGGGTTCGAGCAGTACTTC.